These T cell receptor beta chains were read from a single sample in a study of OX40 agonist ivuxolimab in advanced cancers. The repertoire was sequenced with immunoSEQ multiplex PCR; TCRdb's copy has only in-frame clones and lacks some. The sample shows about 37,000 clones, approximately 80% of them seen only once. The sequenced sample was CD4+ or CD8+ T cells sorted from blood, obtained in a trial of the OX40 agonist ivuxolimab. The receptors derive from an adult with an advanced solid tumor such as melanoma, head and neck, liver or kidney cancer. Each CDR3 is given with its conserved first and last residue. The D gene is left open where the match is weak. Not every row has a clone size; where given, it reads once, few, many or a size class.

CDR3,DNA,J,V,size,D
CASSYPAALEGVGYTF,TGTGCCAGCAGTTACCCCGCGGCGCTTGAAGGGGTTGGCTACACCTTC,TRBJ1-2,TRBV6-6,once,.
CSVVSRTPNEQYF,TGCAGCGTTGTTTCACGGACCCCTAACGAGCAGTACTTC,TRBJ2-7,TRBV29-1,.,.
CASSPPATEAFF,TGTGCCAGTAGCCCTCCTGCCACTGAAGCTTTCTTT,TRBJ1-1,TRBV19,.,.
CASSGLAGRETQYF,TGTGCCAGCAGTGGTCTAGCGGGGAGGGAGACCCAGTACTTC,TRBJ2-5,TRBV2,few,TRBD2
CASRPSGEGSNQPQHF,TGTGCCAGCAGGCCGTCGGGGGAGGGGAGCAATCAGCCCCAGCATTTT,TRBJ1-5,TRBV25-1,few,.
CASKRTGGYEQYF,TGTGCCAGCAAAAGGACAGGCGGATACGAGCAGTACTTC,TRBJ2-7,TRBV5-4,.,TRBD1
CSARELDKAFF,TGCAGTGCTAGAGAACTGGATAAAGCTTTCTTT,TRBJ1-1,TRBV20-1,few,.
CASSLDSQETQYF,TGTGCCAGCTCGTTGGACAGCCAAGAGACCCAGTACTTC,TRBJ2-5,TRBV18,.,.
CASSEPFSGFTYEQYF,TGTGCCAGCAGTGAACCGTTTAGCGGGTTTACCTACGAGCAGTACTTC,TRBJ2-7,TRBV6-1,.,TRBD2
CASRRERNSPLHF,TGTGCCAGCCGACGGGAGCGAAATTCACCCCTCCACTTT,TRBJ1-6,TRBV7-6,once,.
CASSLDPGSYNEQFF,TGCGCCAGCAGCTTGGATCCGGGCTCCTACAATGAGCAGTTCTTC,TRBJ2-1,TRBV5-1,.,.
CASSLVAVSQQETQYF,TGTGCCAGCAGCTTAGTAGCAGTATCACAACAAGAGACCCAGTACTTC,TRBJ2-5,TRBV7-8,.,.
CASSLDRGSNYGYTF,TGTGCCAGCAGCTTAGATCGGGGGTCTAACTATGGCTACACCTTC,TRBJ1-2,TRBV11-2,.,.
CASSLCLAQHGYTF,TGTGCCAGCAGTTTATGCTTGGCCCAACATGGCTACACCTTC,TRBJ1-2,TRBV28,once,.
CASSLSYENTEAFF,TGTGCCAGCAGCTTGAGTTATGAGAACACTGAAGCTTTCTTT,TRBJ1-1,TRBV5-5,.,.
CASRRDRGGDEQYF,TGTGCCAGCAGGCGGGACAGGGGCGGGGACGAGCAGTACTTC,TRBJ2-7,TRBV6-4,.,TRBD1
CASSGDRAYTGELFF,TGTGCCAGCAGTGGGGACAGGGCTTACACCGGGGAGCTGTTTTTT,TRBJ2-2,TRBV2,.,TRBD1
CASSLPSGLFSGGAHLYNEQFF,TGCGCCAGCAGCTTGCCTAGCGGCTTGTTTAGCGGGGGGGCCCACCTTTACAATGAGCAGTTCTTC,TRBJ2-1,TRBV5-1,once,TRBD2
CASSPGQHNGYTF,TGTGCCAGCAGCCCGGGACAGCATAATGGCTACACCTTC,TRBJ1-2,TRBV5-4,.,TRBD1
CAINGGASVDNEQFF,TGTGCCATCAACGGGGGGGCGTCGGTGGACAATGAGCAGTTCTTC,TRBJ2-1,TRBV10-3,.,TRBD2
CASSETGGPYNEQFF,TGTGCCAGCAGTGAAACTGGGGGCCCCTACAATGAGCAGTTCTTC,TRBJ2-1,TRBV25-1,.,.
CASSPLQGSQETQYF,TGCGCCAGCAGCCCCCTACAGGGGTCCCAAGAGACCCAGTACTTC,TRBJ2-5,TRBV5-1,.,TRBD1
CASSPRQFSPLHF,TGTGCCAGCAGCCCCCGACAGTTTTCACCCCTCCACTTT,TRBJ1-6,TRBV14,.,.
CASSFGGRAYEQYF,TGTGCCAGCAGCTTTGGGGGAAGGGCCTACGAGCAGTACTTC,TRBJ2-7,TRBV5-4,.,.
CASSLMTGSIYEQYF,TGTGCCAGCAGCCTTATGACAGGGTCGATCTACGAGCAGTACTTC,TRBJ2-7,TRBV14,once,TRBD1
CSVELPGDGYTF,TGCAGCGTTGAACTTCCAGGGGATGGCTACACCTTC,TRBJ1-2,TRBV29-1,.,.
CASSIDHGRGTGELFF,TGTGCCAGTAGTATAGATCACGGTAGAGGCACCGGGGAGCTGTTTTTT,TRBJ2-2,TRBV19,.,.
CATSRDRGEQYF,TGTGCCACCAGCAGAGATCGGGGCGAGCAGTACTTC,TRBJ2-7,TRBV15,.,.
CASSQEGQGVVEQFF,TGTGCCAGCAGCCAAGAGGGACAGGGTGTAGTTGAGCAGTTCTTC,TRBJ2-1,TRBV4-2,.,TRBD1
CASSWPRDKGSYSNQPQHF,TGTGCCAGCAGTTGGCCCCGGGACAAAGGGTCTTATAGCAATCAGCCCCAGCATTTT,TRBJ1-5,TRBV28,.,.
CASRQGVAKNIQYF,TGTGCCAGTAGGCAGGGGGTGGCCAAAAACATTCAGTACTTC,TRBJ2-4,TRBV19,.,TRBD1
CSVSFIHEQYF,TGCAGCGTTTCCTTCATCCACGAGCAGTACTTC,TRBJ2-7,TRBV29-1,.,.
CASSSHLLGASSYEQYF,TGTGCCAGCAGCTCACACCTCCTGGGCGCCAGCTCCTACGAGCAGTACTTC,TRBJ2-7,TRBV11-2,once,.
CASSLGTGYYNEQFF,TGTGCCAGCAGTCTTGGGACAGGTTACTACAATGAGCAGTTCTTC,TRBJ2-1,TRBV6-5,.,TRBD1
CASSYALGGRETQYF,TGTGCCAGCAGTTACGCCCTCGGGGGCCGAGAGACCCAGTACTTC,TRBJ2-5,TRBV6-5,.,.
CASSLAVDEETQYF,TGTGCCAGCAGCTTGGCTGTGGACGAGGAGACCCAGTACTTC,TRBJ2-5,TRBV5-4,.,.
CASSPPNTEAFF,TGTGCCAGCAGCCCCCCTAACACTGAAGCTTTCTTT,TRBJ1-1,TRBV6-6,.,.
CASSQADTQYF,TGCGCCAGCAGCCAAGCAGATACGCAGTATTTT,TRBJ2-3,TRBV4-1,.,.
CASKQGFNEQYF,TGTGCCAGTAAGCAGGGATTCAACGAGCAGTACTTC,TRBJ2-7,TRBV19,.,.
CASSGGLAGTQYF,TGTGCCAGCAGTGGCGGACTAGCCGGGACCCAGTACTTC,TRBJ2-5,TRBV2,.,TRBD2
CASSQDQGMTDTQYF,TGTGCCAGCAGCCAAGACCAGGGTATGACAGATACGCAGTATTTT,TRBJ2-3,TRBV4-2,.,.
CASSRTSGRAIQFF,TGTGCCAGCAGCCGGACTAGCGGGAGGGCGATTCAGTTCTTC,TRBJ2-1,TRBV11-2,once,TRBD2
CASRTGTEAFF,TGTGCCAGTAGGACGGGCACTGAAGCTTTCTTT,TRBJ1-1,TRBV28,.,.
CASRQQGYGYTF,TGTGCCAGCAGGCAACAGGGCTATGGCTACACCTTC,TRBJ1-2,TRBV6-1,.,.
CAISEGLRSNTGELFF,TGTGCCATCAGTGAGGGCTTGCGGTCGAACACCGGGGAGCTGTTTTTT,TRBJ2-2,TRBV10-3,.,.
CASSLTARRVQETQYF,TGTGCCAGCAGCTTAACCGCCCGGCGGGTCCAAGAGACCCAGTACTTC,TRBJ2-5,TRBV5-4,.,.
CASTKQDNEQFF,TGTGCCAGCACCAAACAAGACAATGAGCAGTTCTTC,TRBJ2-1,TRBV28,.,.
CASSPAEAGAHEQFF,TGTGCCAGCAGTCCCGCTGAAGCAGGGGCACATGAGCAGTTCTTC,TRBJ2-1,TRBV28,.,.
CASSFPDKETQYF,TGTGCCAGCAGCTTCCCAGATAAGGAGACCCAGTACTTC,TRBJ2-5,TRBV7-6,.,.